The next 6 T cell receptor beta chains were all read from a single sample in a study of T cell responses to AZD1222 COVID-19 vaccine. Assay used: immunoSEQ multiplex PCR; TCRdb lists only in-frame clones, some missing. Here the sample spans tens of thousands of clones, about three quarters being singletons. The source was peripheral blood, collected 28 days after the second AZD1222 dose. Receptors originate from an adult who received the AZD1222 COVID-19 vaccine.

The chain combines TRBV19 with TRBJ1-2; maybe TRBD1 (5 bases). V shed 7 bases and J shed 8 bases, with 14 bases lying between them. Germline V CDR1 and CDR2: LNHDA, SQIVND (reference sequence). The CDR3 sequence is 12 residues long. Here the CDR3 reads CASNEQGGGYTF. In nucleotides, the CDR3 is TGTGCCAGTAACGAGCAGGGAGGCGGCTACACCTTC.

The CDR3 nucleotides read TGTGCCAGTACCCCAGGAGGTGGGGCGGGAGACTATGGCTACACCTTC. Amino acids: CASTPGGGAGDYGYTF. This sequence joins TRBV19 and TRBJ1-2; possible D gene TRBD1, 5 bases. The germline gives CDR1 LNHDA, CDR2 SQIVND (reference sequence). V was pared by 7 bases and J by 3 bases, with 21 bases between. This CDR3 region has 16 residues.

This clone has a handful of counts. This sequence joins TRBV5-1 and TRBJ2-1; no clear D gene. Germline loops: CDR1 SGHRS, CDR2 YFSETQ. The V and J ends lost 0 bases and 9 bases respectively, with 7 bases between them. There are 12 residues in the CDR3. CDR3 DNA: TGCGCCAGCAGCTTGGACCTGATTGAGCAGTTCTTC. Translating it yields CASSLDLIEQFF.

This chain joins TRBV5-4 and TRBJ2-3; 7 bases are a match to TRBD1. V shed 0 bases and J 3 bases; nucleotides not matched to a gene: 13. The CDR3 covers 18 residues. CDR1 SGHNT and CDR2 YYREEE come from the germline V gene (reference sequence). The CDR3 region has the DNA TGTGCCAGCAGCTTGGACGGGCGGGTGGGGACAGAAACAGATACGCAGTATTTT. Its protein is CASSLDGRVGTETDTQYF.

This chain connects TRBV30 to TRBJ1-2, with no clear D. This CDR3 has 12 residues. Trimming pared 0 bases from V and 8 bases from J, leaving 10 bases between. Per the germline V gene, CDR1 is GTSNPN and CDR2 is SVGIG (reference sequence). CDR3 nucleotide sequence: TGTGCCTGGAGTGTACCGCCGGGGGGCTACACCTTC. It specifies CAWSVPPGGYTF.

The rearrangement links TRBV2 to TRBJ2-5; unclear D gene. Trimming stripped 5 bases from V and 2 bases from J, with 3 bases between. Germline-derived CDR1 and CDR2 are SNHLY and FYNNEI. The CDR3 loop spans 11 amino acids. This CDR3 reads CASSPQETQYF. The CDR3 bases are TGTGCCAGCAGTCCGCAAGAGACCCAGTACTTC.